The 27 T cell receptor beta chains listed next were all sequenced from one sample in a study of T cell responses to AZD1222 COVID-19 vaccine. Assay used: immunoSEQ multiplex PCR; TCRdb lists only in-frame clones, some missing. The sample has about 100,000 clones, about 90% seen once. The sample consisted of peripheral blood, taken on day 0 of AZD1222 vaccination. These receptors all come from an adult in good health.

V usage is TRBV7-3 and J usage is TRBJ2-1, with D uncertain. CDR3 length: 14 residues. Germline V CDR1 and CDR2: SGHTA, FQGTGA. Trimming took off 1 base at V and 3 bases at J, with 7 bases between the two ends. The CDR3 protein is CASSLMGNYNEQFF. CDR3 nucleotide sequence: TGTGCCAGCAGCTTAATGGGCAACTACAATGAGCAGTTCTTC.

V is TRBV28 and J is TRBJ1-1, with D tentatively TRBD1 (5 bases). This CDR3 contains 16 residues. The germline V gene encodes CDR1 MDHEN and CDR2 SYDVKM. Trimming removed 2 bases from V and 0 bases from J, with 13 bases in between. The CDR3 sequence: CASSLRDAGLNTEAFF. The CDR3 bases are TGTGCCAGCAGTTTACGCGACGCAGGGTTGAACACTGAAGCTTTCTTT.

This clone has only one observation. V and J are TRBV24-1 and TRBJ1-5; TRBD1 is a possible D gene (6 bases). Germline V gene lookup returns CDR1 KGHDR and CDR2 SFDVKD. The CDR3 covers 15 residues. With 2 bases removed from V and 2 bases from J, the gap between germline ends came to 9 bases. CDR3 coding DNA: TGTGCCACCAGTGATTCAGGGGCGGGCAATCAGCCCCAGCATTTT. Its translation is CATSDSGAGNQPQHF.

The rearrangement uses TRBV7-9 and TRBJ2-6; 8 positions agree with TRBD2. This CDR3 region has 16 residues. V lost 5 bases, J lost 2 bases, and 5 bases stayed unmatched. Germline CDR1 is SEHNR and CDR2 is FQNEAQ (reference sequence). The CDR3 DNA is TGTGCCAGCAGCCACCCGGGGGGGGCTGGGGCCAACGTCCTGACTTTC. Translating gives CASSHPGGAGANVLTF.

This clone occurred a few times. This chain joins TRBV5-1 and TRBJ2-5; 8 nucleotides match TRBD1. V shed 4 bases, J shed 5 bases, and the junction held 7 bases outside the gene matches. CDR1 and CDR2 (germline): SGHRS, YFSETQ. This CDR3 is built from 14 residues. The CDR3 reads CASSIQGVWETQYF. The CDR3 region has the DNA TGCGCCAGCAGCATACAGGGGGTCTGGGAGACCCAGTACTTC. The full variable domain, rest sourced from reference TRBV5-1 and TRBJ2-5, is KAGVTQTPRYLIKTRGQQVTLSCSPISGHRSVSWYQQTPGQGLQFLFEYFSETQRNKGNFPGRFSGRQFSNSRSEMNVSTLELGDSALYLCASSIQGVWETQYFGPGTRLLVL.

V is TRBV28 and J is TRBJ2-2, with 7 bases fitting TRBD2. V was clipped by 10 bases and J by 4 bases; unmatched bases: 15. Germline V gene lookup returns CDR1 MDHEN and CDR2 SYDVKM. The CDR3 length is 16 residues. The CDR3 coding sequence is TGTGCCAATAGATCCGGGCCGGGGGGTGGCACCGGGGAGCTGTTTTTT. Its translation is CANRSGPGGGTGELFF.

The count of this clone is one. The CDR3 DNA sequence: TGCGCCAGCAGCTCAGGGACGGCCGGGGATGGCTACACCTTC. Encoded protein: CASSSGTAGDGYTF. The V gene is TRBV5-1, the J gene TRBJ1-2; the D gene is possibly TRBD1 (5 bases). CDR3 size: 14 residues. With 3 bases removed from V and 6 bases from J, the gap between germline ends came to 15 bases. Germline CDR1 and CDR2: SGHRS and YFSETQ.

This clone came up a few times. The chain joins TRBV6-6 to TRBJ1-1; TRBD1 agrees at 7 bases. The CDR3 has 15 amino acids. In germline, CDR1 is MNHNY, CDR2 SVGAGI (reference sequence). J was trimmed by 1 base and V by 8 bases; bases with no gene match: 10. The CDR3 reads CASYYRRGPNTEAFF. The CDR3 nucleotides read TGTGCCAGCTACTACCGAAGGGGGCCGAACACTGAAGCTTTCTTT.

This clone appeared a few times. The V and J genes are TRBV11-2 and TRBJ2-2; TRBD2 matches at 9 bases. CDR1 and CDR2 (germline): SGHAT, FQNNGV. There are 16 residues in the CDR3. V dropped 3 bases and J dropped 5; count of bases not matched to a gene: 7. The chain's CDR3 is CASSFFLAGNTGELFF. DNA for the CDR3: TGTGCCAGCAGCTTTTTCCTAGCGGGGAATACCGGGGAGCTGTTTTTT.

The chain is built from TRBV11-3 and TRBJ1-3; TRBD1 aligns across 7 bases. The CDR3 is 13 residues long. Germline V gives CDR1 SGHNT, CDR2 YENEEA. The junction had 6 bases not matched to a gene; V was cut back by 5 bases and J by 8 bases. The CDR3 here is CASSLRQGYTIYF. The CDR3 coding sequence is TGTGCCAGCAGCCTGCGACAGGGATACACCATATATTTT.

The chain joins TRBV6-4 to TRBJ2-1; 8 nucleotides line up with TRBD2. Germline V gene data show CDR1 as MRHNA and CDR2 as SNTAGT. Losses at the gene ends were 3 bases for V and 10 bases for J; bases not matched to a gene: 8. This CDR3 has 14 amino acids. Written as DNA, the CDR3 is TGTGCCAGCAGTGAGGGAGCGGGAGTGGGGGAGCAGTTCTTC. Translating it yields CASSEGAGVGEQFF.

This sequence joins TRBV10-3 and TRBJ1-6; TRBD1 might be the D (6 bases). V lost 6 bases and J 6 bases, leaving 12 bases between the germline ends. The CDR3 is 14 residues long. Germline lookup yields CDR1 ENHRY and CDR2 SYGVKD. The CDR3 loop is CAISPGQLNSPLHF. As DNA, the CDR3 is TGTGCCATCAGCCCGGGACAACTTAATTCACCCCTCCACTTT.

V is TRBV27 and J is TRBJ2-2; 9 positions agree with TRBD1. Germline CDR1 reads MNHEY; CDR2 reads SMNVEV (reference sequence). The junction had 8 bases not matched to a gene; V was cut back by 5 bases and J by 7 bases. This CDR3 has 15 residues. Here the CDR3 reads CASSTGTGLGGELFF. The CDR3 bases are TGTGCCAGCAGTACTGGGACAGGGCTTGGCGGGGAGCTGTTTTTT.

This rearrangement joins TRBV28 to TRBJ1-1, with 7 bases matching TRBD1. Germline CDR1 and CDR2: MDHEN and SYDVKM. V lost 6 bases and J lost 4; bases outside the gene matches: 8. This CDR3 is built from 14 residues. The DNA of the CDR3 is TGTGCCAGCAGCCCCGGGACAGCGGGCACTGAAGCTTTCTTT. This encodes CASSPGTAGTEAFF.

A single count supports this clone. The chain has TRBV2 and TRBJ2-7; 11 nucleotides match TRBD2. The ends lost 6 bases at V and 8 bases at J; junction bases unmatched: 12. Germline V gene data show CDR1 as SNHLY and CDR2 as FYNNEI. The CDR3 contains 15 residues. CDR3 amino acids: CASRGWATSGIQQYF. The CDR3 DNA reads TGTGCCAGCAGGGGATGGGCGACTAGCGGGATCCAGCAGTACTTC. Supplemented by reference TRBV2 and TRBJ2-7, the full variable domain reads EPEVTQTPSHQVTQMGQEVILRCVPISNHLYFYWYRQILGQKVEFLVSFYNNEISEKSEIFDDQFSVERPDGSNFTLKIRSTKLEDSAMYFCASRGWATSGIQQYFGPGTRLTVT.

This clone is a singleton in its sample. The gene calls are TRBV19 and TRBJ2-7, with 12 bases identical to TRBD2. Trimming at V came to 5 bases and at J to 4 bases, leaving 3 bases not matched to a gene. Germline V gene sequence: CDR1 LNHDA, CDR2 SQIVND (reference sequence). This CDR3 is 14 amino acids long. This chain's CDR3 is CASSLTSGRYEQYF. The CDR3 DNA sequence: TGTGCCAGTAGTCTGACTAGCGGGAGATACGAGCAGTACTTC.

The V and J genes are TRBV5-1 and TRBJ1-2, with unresolved D. The CDR3 loop spans 12 amino acids. Germline values: CDR1 SGHRS, CDR2 YFSETQ. V was pared by 4 bases and J by 4 bases, with 8 bases between. As DNA, the CDR3 is TGCGCCAGCAGCGAAAGTAGCTATGGCTACACCTTC. This translates into CASSESSYGYTF.

J is TRBJ1-6 and V is TRBV30; D is undetermined. CDR3 length: 16 amino acids. The V gene's germline CDR1 is GTSNPN and CDR2 SVGIG (reference sequence). V was cut by 4 bases and J by 0 bases, with 13 bases left in between. The CDR3 reads CAWTLAGSSYNSPLHF. As DNA, the CDR3 is TGTGCCTGGACGCTGGCGGGGAGCTCCTATAATTCACCCCTCCACTTT.

V usage is TRBV18 and J usage is TRBJ2-1; the match to TRBD1 covers 9 bases. Germline V gene data show CDR1 as KGHSH and CDR2 as LQKENI. Trimming removed 3 bases from V and 9 bases from J; junction bases left unmatched: 6. The length of the CDR3 is 14 residues. In nucleotides, the CDR3 is TGTGCCAGCTCACCCGGGACAGGGTTGGGTGAGCAGTTCTTC. Translating it yields CASSPGTGLGEQFF.

This chain uses TRBV28 with TRBJ2-7; no clear D. The germline V gene encodes CDR1 MDHEN and CDR2 SYDVKM. Between the trimmed V and J ends, which lost 3 bases and 2 bases, there was a span of 5 bases. The CDR3 consists of 12 residues. The chain's CDR3 is CASSFQTYEQYF. CDR3 in DNA: TGTGCCAGCAGTTTCCAAACCTACGAGCAGTACTTC. The full variable domain, completed using reference TRBV28 and TRBJ2-7, is DVKVTQSSRYLVKRTGEKVFLECVQDMDHENMFWYRQDPGLGLRLIYFSYDVKMKEKGDIPEGYSVSREKKERFSLILESASTNQTSMYLCASSFQTYEQYFGPGTRLTVT.

The V and J genes are TRBV5-1 and TRBJ1-2; 11 bases are shared with TRBD1. Trimming at V came to 3 bases and at J to 4 bases, leaving 8 bases not matched to a gene. The CDR3 has 16 residues. CDR1 SGHRS and CDR2 YFSETQ come from the germline V gene. In DNA form, the CDR3 reads TGCGCCAGCAGCTGGGGGACAGGGGGAGGTAGCTATGGCTACACCTTC. Encoded protein: CASSWGTGGGSYGYTF.

The chain recombines TRBV5-1 with TRBJ2-1; 11 bases map to TRBD2. Germline assignment: CDR1 SGHRS and CDR2 YFSETQ. The CDR3 contains 20 residues. V trimming: 4 bases; J trimming: 4 bases; junction bases outside the gene matches: 19. The DNA of the CDR3 is TGCGCCAGCAGCGGGATCCGGGATTTAACTAGCGGGAGTATTTACAATGAGCAGTTCTTC. This encodes CASSGIRDLTSGSIYNEQFF.

The CDR3 here is CASSPGTSGNYEQYF. CDR3 nucleotides: TGTGCCAGCTCACCAGGGACTAGCGGAAACTACGAGCAGTACTTC. The chain is built from TRBV18 and TRBJ2-7; TRBD2 aligns across 11 bases. The CDR3 runs to 15 residues. V shed 2 bases, J shed 3 bases, and the junction held 3 bases outside the gene matches. Germline-derived CDR1 and CDR2 are KGHSH and LQKENI.

The chain recombines TRBV27 with TRBJ2-1; 10 bases map to TRBD2. The CDR3 is 16 residues long. J was trimmed by 2 bases and V by 3 bases; bases with no gene match: 4. Germline CDR1 is MNHEY and CDR2 is SMNVEV (reference sequence). The CDR3 loop is CASSFTAGGTYNEQFF. The CDR3, as DNA: TGTGCCAGCAGTTTCACAGCGGGAGGGACCTACAATGAGCAGTTCTTC.

J is TRBJ1-5 and V is TRBV28; 9 nucleotides agree with TRBD1. Trimming cost V 5 bases and J 4 bases; bases outside gene matches: 9. CDR3 length: 16 amino acids. Germline V gene lookup returns CDR1 MDHEN and CDR2 SYDVKM. The CDR3 sequence: CASSSIDRGGNQPQHF. The DNA of the CDR3 is TGTGCCAGCAGTAGCATCGACAGGGGGGGAAATCAGCCCCAGCATTTT.

The chain links TRBV5-1 to TRBJ2-1, with D maybe TRBD1 (6 bases). Trimming took off 0 bases at V and 7 bases at J, with 14 bases between the two ends. CDR3 length: 15 residues. CDR1 and CDR2 (germline): SGHRS, YFSETQ. The CDR3 here is CASSLEQGRGNEQFF. The CDR3 coding sequence is TGCGCCAGCAGCTTGGAGCAGGGGCGCGGAAATGAGCAGTTCTTC. Full variable domain (remainder filled in from reference TRBV5-1 and TRBJ2-1): KAGVTQTPRYLIKTRGQQVTLSCSPISGHRSVSWYQQTPGQGLQFLFEYFSETQRNKGNFPGRFSGRQFSNSRSEMNVSTLELGDSALYLCASSLEQGRGNEQFFGPGTRLTVL.

The chain uses TRBV5-1 and TRBJ1-2, with 8 bases identical to TRBD1. The germline CDR1 and CDR2 sequences are SGHRS and YFSETQ. The V and J ends lost 2 bases and 2 bases, in that order; junction bases with no gene match: 5. This CDR3 region has 15 residues. The CDR3: CASSLLTGANYGYTF. DNA of the CDR3: TGCGCCAGCAGCTTACTGACAGGGGCGAACTATGGCTACACCTTC.